This TCR beta chain was profiled in a study of CD8+ T cells in alopecia areata. Study outcomes and limitations: Scalp samples also yield sequences of resident alphabeta T cells from normal skin. Relative to normal scalp, lesional scalp, especially alopecia totalis/universalis, showed higher clonality.

Concerning this clone: Its antigen is undetermined.

In alopecia areata patients, both lesional scalp punch biopsies and peripheral blood were collected. A FACSAria was used to sort CD4+ and CD8+ T cells. These cells came from PBMCs. Extraction and reverse transcription of RNA yielded cDNA as the sequencing template. Measured with immunoSEQ multiplex PCR; TCRdb has only the in-frame clones, and not every one. In the table there are 45,000 to 60,000 clones, almost 97% of which are singletons. CDR3 length: 13 amino acids. The V end was cut by 1 base, the J end by 7 bases, with 11 bases between. Germline V gene data show CDR1 as LGHNT and CDR2 as FRNRAP. The material sequenced was CD8+ T cells sorted from blood, taken at week 0. This chain uses TRBV12-5 with TRBJ2-7, with D uncertain. This receptor was taken from a human donor with alopecia areata. CDR3 residues: CASGLDSSWEQYF. The CDR3 nucleotides are TGTGCTAGTGGTTTGGACAGCTCCTGGGAGCAGTACTTC.